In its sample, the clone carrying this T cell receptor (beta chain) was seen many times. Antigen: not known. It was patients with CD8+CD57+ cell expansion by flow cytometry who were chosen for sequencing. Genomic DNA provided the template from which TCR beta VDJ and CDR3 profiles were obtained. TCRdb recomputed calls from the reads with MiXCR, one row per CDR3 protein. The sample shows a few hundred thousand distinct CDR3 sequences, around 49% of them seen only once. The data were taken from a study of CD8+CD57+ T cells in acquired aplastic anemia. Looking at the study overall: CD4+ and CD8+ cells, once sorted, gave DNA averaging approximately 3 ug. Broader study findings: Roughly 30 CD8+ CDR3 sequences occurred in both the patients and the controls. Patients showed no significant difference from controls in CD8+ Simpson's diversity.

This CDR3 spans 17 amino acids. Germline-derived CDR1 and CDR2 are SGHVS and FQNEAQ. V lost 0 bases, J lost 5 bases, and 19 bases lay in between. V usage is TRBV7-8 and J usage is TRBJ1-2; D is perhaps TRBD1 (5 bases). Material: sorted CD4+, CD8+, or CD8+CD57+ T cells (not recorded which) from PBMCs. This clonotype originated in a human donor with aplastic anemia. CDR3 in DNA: TGTGCCAGCAGCTTAGCGGGGGGAGGGCCTCCAAGATATGGCTACACCTTC. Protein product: CASSLAGGGPPRYGYTF.